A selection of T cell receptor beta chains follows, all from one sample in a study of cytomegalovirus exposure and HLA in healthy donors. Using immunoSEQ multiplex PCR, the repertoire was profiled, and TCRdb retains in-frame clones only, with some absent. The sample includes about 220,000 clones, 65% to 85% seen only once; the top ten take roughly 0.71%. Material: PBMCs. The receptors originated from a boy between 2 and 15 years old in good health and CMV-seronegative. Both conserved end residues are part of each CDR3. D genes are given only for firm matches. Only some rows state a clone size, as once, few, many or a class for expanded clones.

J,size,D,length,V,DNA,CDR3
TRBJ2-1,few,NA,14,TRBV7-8,TGTGCCAGCAGCCCGGAGACAGGCTACAATGAGCAGTTCTTC,CASSPETGYNEQFF
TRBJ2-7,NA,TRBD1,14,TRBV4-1,TGCGCCAGCAGCGGGGACAGGGGGCGTCGCAGGCAGTACTTC,CASSGDRGRRRQYF
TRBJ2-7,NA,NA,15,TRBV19,TGTGCCAGTAGTATTTCATGGCAGGGTCTGCACGAGCAGTACTTC,CASSISWQGLHEQYF
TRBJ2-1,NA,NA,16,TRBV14,TGTGCCAGCAGCCAAGATGGGGCTCCACCCCGAAATGAGCAGTTCTTC,CASSQDGAPPRNEQFF
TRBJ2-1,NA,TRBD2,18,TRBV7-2,TGTGCCAGCAGCTTATACCCGGGACTAGCGGTCTCCTACAATGAGCAGTTCTTC,CASSLYPGLAVSYNEQFF
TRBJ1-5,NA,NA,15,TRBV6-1,TGTGCCAGCAGTGAAGCGGGCCAGATCAATCAGCCCCAGCATTTT,CASSEAGQINQPQHF
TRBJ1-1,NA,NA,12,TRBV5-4,TGTGCCAGCAGCTTGGTAGACACTGAAGCTTTCTTT,CASSLVDTEAFF
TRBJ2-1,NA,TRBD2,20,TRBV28,TGTGCCAGCAGTTTATCCCGGACTAGCGGGAGGGGGGGCTCCTACAATGAGCAGTTCTTC,CASSLSRTSGRGGSYNEQFF
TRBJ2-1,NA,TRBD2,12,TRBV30,TGTGCCTGGAGTGTACCTAGCGGGAATAAGTTCTTC,CAWSVPSGNKFF
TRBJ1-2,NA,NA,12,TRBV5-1,TGCGCCAGCAGCTTTGACAGCTTGGGCTACACCTTC,CASSFDSLGYTF
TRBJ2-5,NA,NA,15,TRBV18,TGTGCCAGCTCACCAGGTGGGAGTACCCAAGAGACCCAGTACTTC,CASSPGGSTQETQYF
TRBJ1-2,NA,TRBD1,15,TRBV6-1,TGTGCCAGCAGTGATTTAGGACAGGCCCTAGGGGGCTACACCTTC,CASSDLGQALGGYTF
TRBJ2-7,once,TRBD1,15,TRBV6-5,TGTGCCAGCAGTTACTCGTGGCAGGGGGCGAGCGAGCAGTACTTC,CASSYSWQGASEQYF
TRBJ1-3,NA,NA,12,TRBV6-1,TGTGCCAGCAGTATATCTGGAAACACCATATATTTT,CASSISGNTIYF
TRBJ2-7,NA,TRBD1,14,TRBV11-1,TGTGCCAGCAGCTCGCAGGGGGCGAACCACGAGCAGTACTTC,CASSSQGANHEQYF
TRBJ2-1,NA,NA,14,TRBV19,TGTGCCAGTAGTGTAGACGGGGGACACAATGAGCAGTTCTTC,CASSVDGGHNEQFF
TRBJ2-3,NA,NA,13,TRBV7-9,TGTGCCAGCAGCTTAGCGCTAGCAGATACGCAGTATTTT,CASSLALADTQYF
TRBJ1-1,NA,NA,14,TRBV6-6,TGTGCCAGCACTCCGGACATCGTGGGGACTGAAGCTTTCTTT,CASTPDIVGTEAFF
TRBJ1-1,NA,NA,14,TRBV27,TGTGCCAGCAGTTTACAGCAAGCGGGCACTGAAGCTTTCTTT,CASSLQQAGTEAFF
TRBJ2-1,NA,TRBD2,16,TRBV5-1,TGCGCCAGCAGCTTGTCACTAGCGGGAAGTTACAATGAGCAGTTCTTC,CASSLSLAGSYNEQFF
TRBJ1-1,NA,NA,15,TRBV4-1,TGCGCCAGCAGCCTGCAGGTTGACATGAACACTGAAGCTTTCTTT,CASSLQVDMNTEAFF
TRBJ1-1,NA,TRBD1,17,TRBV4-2,TGTGCCAGCAGCCAACTTACAACCGGGACAGGGAACACTGAAGCTTTCTTT,CASSQLTTGTGNTEAFF
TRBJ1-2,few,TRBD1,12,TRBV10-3,TGTGCCACCGACAGGGGGAGCGATGGCTACACCTTC,CATDRGSDGYTF
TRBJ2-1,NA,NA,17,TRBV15,TGTGCCACCAGCCACTTCCGGGGTATGAGCTCCTACAATGAGCAGTTCTTC,CATSHFRGMSSYNEQFF
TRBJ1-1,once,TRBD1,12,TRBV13,TGTGCCAGCAGCCTACGGACAGGAAAAGCTTTCTTT,CASSLRTGKAFF
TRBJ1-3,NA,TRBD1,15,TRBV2,TGTGCCAGCAGTTCCATACAGGGGGCGGCTAACACCATATATTTT,CASSSIQGAANTIYF
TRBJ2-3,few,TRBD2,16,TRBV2,TGTGCCAGCAGCCCTCCTGGGCTAGCGGGGGCAGATACGCAGTATTTT,CASSPPGLAGADTQYF
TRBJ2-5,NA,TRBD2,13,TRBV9,TGTGCCAGCAGCGTCGCGGGGGTGGAGACCCAGTACTTC,CASSVAGVETQYF
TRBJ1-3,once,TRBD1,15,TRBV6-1,TGTGCCAGCAGTGAGCTAGACAGGGCTGGAAACACCATATATTTT,CASSELDRAGNTIYF
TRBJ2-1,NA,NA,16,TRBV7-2,TGTGCCAGCAGCTTATTTACTAGCAGGGCCTACAATGAGCAGTTCTTC,CASSLFTSRAYNEQFF
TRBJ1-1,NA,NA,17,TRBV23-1,TGCGCCAGCAGTGACTCGTTCACGGACACATCGAACACTGAAGCTTTCTTT,CASSDSFTDTSNTEAFF
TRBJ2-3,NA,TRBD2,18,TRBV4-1,TGCGCCAGCAGCCCGACCTCCATTAGCGGGAGAAGCACAGATACGCAGTATTTT,CASSPTSISGRSTDTQYF
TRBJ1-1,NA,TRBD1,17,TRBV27,TGTGCCAGCAGTTCCCCCAGACAGGGGGCTATAGGGACTGAAGCTTTCTTT,CASSSPRQGAIGTEAFF
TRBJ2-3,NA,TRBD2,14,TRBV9,TGTGCCAGCAGCTTACGGACTAGCGTTGATACGCAGTATTTT,CASSLRTSVDTQYF
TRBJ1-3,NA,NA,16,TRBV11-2,TGTGCCAGCAGCTTAGTACCACTACCCTCTGGAAACACCATATATTTT,CASSLVPLPSGNTIYF
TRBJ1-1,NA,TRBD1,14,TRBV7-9,TGTTCCAGCAGCCCCAGGGGGAAGGACACTGAAGCTTTCTTT,CSSSPRGKDTEAFF
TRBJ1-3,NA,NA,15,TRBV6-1,TGTGCCAGCAGGGCGACAGGTAACCCTGGAAACACCATATATTTT,CASRATGNPGNTIYF
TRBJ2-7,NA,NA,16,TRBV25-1,TGTGCCAGCAGTGAATCCGTCGACAGTTCCTCCTACGAGCAGTACTTC,CASSESVDSSSYEQYF
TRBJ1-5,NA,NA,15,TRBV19,TGTGCCAGTAGTCCTATGGACAGAGGCAATCAGCCCCAGCATTTT,CASSPMDRGNQPQHF
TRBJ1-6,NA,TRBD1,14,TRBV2,TGTGCCAGCAGCGAACGGGACAGTAATTCACCCCTCCACTTT,CASSERDSNSPLHF
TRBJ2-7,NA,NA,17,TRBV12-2,TGTGCAAGTCGCTTAGCGCTTTGGCGGGAGGGCCTAAGAGAGCAGTACTTC,CASRLALWREGLREQYF
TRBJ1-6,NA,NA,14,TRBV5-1,TGCGCCAGCAGCGCAGGGTACGGTAATTCACCCCTCCACTTT,CASSAGYGNSPLHF
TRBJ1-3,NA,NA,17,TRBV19,TGTGCCAGTAGTACCTACCGGGAACTTGTCTCTGGAAACACCATATATTTT,CASSTYRELVSGNTIYF
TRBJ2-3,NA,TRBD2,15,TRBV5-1,TGCGCCAGCAGCCCGGAGCGGGGGGGCACAGATACGCAGTATTTT,CASSPERGGTDTQYF
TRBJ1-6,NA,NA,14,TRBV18,TGTGCCAGCTCACCAGCAGGGGCGGGTTCACCCCTCCACTTT,CASSPAGAGSPLHF
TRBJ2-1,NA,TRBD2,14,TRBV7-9,TGTGCCAGCAGCTATCTAGCGGGAAATGATGAGCAGTTCTTC,CASSYLAGNDEQFF
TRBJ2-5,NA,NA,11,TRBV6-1,TGTGCCAGCAAGGGGGTGGAGACCCAGTACTTC,CASKGVETQYF
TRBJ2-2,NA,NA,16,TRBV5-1,TGCGCCAGCAGCTTGGCCAGAATGATGAACACCGGGGAGCTGTTTTTT,CASSLARMMNTGELFF
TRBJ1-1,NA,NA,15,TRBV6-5,TGTGCCAGCAGTTACTCTGGGCCCCCGAACACTGAAGCTTTCTTT,CASSYSGPPNTEAFF
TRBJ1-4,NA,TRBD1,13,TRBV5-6,TGTGCCAGCAGCTTAGGGGCAGGGGGAAAACTGTTTTTT,CASSLGAGGKLFF
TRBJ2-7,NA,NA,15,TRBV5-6,TGTGCCAGCAGCCGCGGGACAGAATATTCCCTTGGGGAGTACTTC,CASSRGTEYSLGEYF
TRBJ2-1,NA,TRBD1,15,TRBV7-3,TGTGCCAGCAGCAGTGGGACAGGAGGGGATAATGAGCAGTTCTTC,CASSSGTGGDNEQFF
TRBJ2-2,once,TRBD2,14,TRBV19,TGTGCCAGCAGCGGGAGGGGGCTCACCGGGGAGCTGTTTTTT,CASSGRGLTGELFF
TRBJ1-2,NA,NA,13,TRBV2,TGTGCCAGCAGTGCCAGGGCCGGCTATGGCTACACCTTC,CASSARAGYGYTF
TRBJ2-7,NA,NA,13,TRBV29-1,TGCAGCGTTGAGGAGGGAGTGAACTACGAGCAGTACTTC,CSVEEGVNYEQYF
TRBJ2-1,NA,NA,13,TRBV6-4,TGTGCCAGCAGTGAGGACAGCTACAATGAGCAGTTCTTC,CASSEDSYNEQFF
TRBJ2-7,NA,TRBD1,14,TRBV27,TGTGCCAGCAGCCCGGGACAGCGAACCTACGAGCAGTACTTC,CASSPGQRTYEQYF